Here is one T cell receptor (beta chain) with its context. The antigen remains undetermined. Repertoires were generated with immunoSEQ multiplex PCR, while TCRdb's copy carries only in-frame clones and drops some. This table holds 300,000 to 350,000 clones, 70% to 80% found once. This sample is drawn from a study of cytotoxic CD8 clonotypes in ibrutinib-treated CLL. Across the study: After a median of 68 months, roughly 14 patients stayed remitted and some 12 progressed; responses had been partial in roughly 25 and complete in 2. After a median roughly twelve months on treatment (6 to 36), response samples were drawn. Averaging across samples gave about 240,000 productive templates and tens of thousands of productive rearrangements.

V shed 1 base and J shed 0 bases, with 13 bases lying between them. Germline V gene sequence: CDR1 SGHTA, CDR2 FQGTGA. This CDR3 has 16 residues. Study findings and constraints: Sustained-remission and progressing patients diverged in sampling times.

Source: PBMCs, taken before ibrutinib treatment. The J gene is TRBJ2-7, the V gene TRBV7-3; no clear D gene. The receptor was isolated from a human donor with chronic lymphocytic leukemia. CDR3 protein: CASSLMPLVSSYEQYF. CDR3 DNA: TGTGCCAGCAGCTTAATGCCTTTAGTCAGCTCCTACGAGCAGTACTTC.